The 6 T cell receptor beta chains below all came from one sample that was sequenced in a study of T-cell memory formation after mild COVID-19. TCRdb passed the 5' RACE reads through MiXCR, listing each CDR3 protein once. The sample lists about 340,000 distinct CDR3 sequences; roughly 21% were seen once. Sequenced: PBMCs or a T cell subset sorted from them (not recorded which). The receptors stem from an adult woman who had mild COVID-19 (a few samples of this study predate the infection). Cell type and time point are not known.

The chain has TRBV7-9 and TRBJ2-1; unclear D gene. Germline lookup yields CDR1 SEHNR and CDR2 FQNEAQ (reference sequence). The CDR3 loop spans 13 amino acids. V dropped 3 bases and J dropped 6 bases, with 9 bases sitting between them. CDR3 DNA: TGTGCCAGCAGCTTTACATTAGCCAATGAGCAGTTCTTC. It encodes CASSFTLANEQFF.

The chain has TRBV5-1 and TRBJ1-4; D call uncertain. Trimming took 0 bases from V and 2 from J, leaving 5 bases between them. Germline V gene sequence: CDR1 SGHRS, CDR2 YFSETQ. The CDR3 loop spans 14 amino acids. The CDR3 coding sequence is TGCGCCAGCAGCTTGGCGGGGACTAATGAAAAACTGTTTTTT. Protein product: CASSLAGTNEKLFF.

The J gene is TRBJ1-5, the V gene TRBV6-6, with D possibly being TRBD1 (5 bases). Trimming removed 2 bases at V and 0 bases at J, with 11 bases between. The length of the CDR3 is 16 residues. Germline-derived CDR1 and CDR2 are MNHNY and SVGAGI (reference sequence). The CDR3 DNA reads TGTGCCAGCAGTTACCCGACAGCGATTAGCAATCAGCCCCAGCATTTT. Its protein is CASSYPTAISNQPQHF.

In this sample, this clonotype turned up many times. The chain links TRBV7-2 to TRBJ1-2; TRBD1 matches 7 bases. The V gene end was trimmed by 4 bases and the J gene end by 5 bases; junction bases not matched to a gene: 4. Per germline, CDR1 SGHTA and CDR2 FQGNSA. This CDR3 spans 13 amino acids. CDR3 residues: CASSSGQIYGYTF. The CDR3, as DNA: TGTGCCAGCAGCTCGGGACAGATTTATGGCTACACCTTC.

The V gene is TRBV4-1, the J gene TRBJ2-5; D possibly corresponds to TRBD1 (5 bases). Trimming stripped 5 bases from V and 5 bases from J, with 12 bases between. The CDR3 is 13 amino acids. Germline CDR1 reads MGHRA; CDR2 reads YSYEKL. The CDR3 loop reads CASSDRQYETQYF. CDR3 nucleotides: TGCGCCAGCAGCGATCGACAGTACGAGACCCAGTACTTC.

The chain combines TRBV5-1 with TRBJ2-7; TRBD1 agrees at 8 bases. This CDR3 has 14 amino acids. Germline assignment: CDR1 SGHRS and CDR2 YFSETQ. After removal of 2 bases from V and 7 bases from J, the junction contained 8 bases not matched to a gene. CDR3: CASSLRQGASEQYF. The CDR3 region has the DNA TGCGCCAGCAGCTTAAGGCAGGGGGCGAGTGAGCAGTACTTC.